This T cell receptor beta chain emerged from a study of identical twins. The study's findings and limits: The same donors were not followed; conclusions instead depended on cross-sectional statistical analysis.

Healthy Caucasians provided all donations. This clonotype was counted between two and nine times. Its antigen is not known. Template switching (which added a universal primer site) was used, and cDNA carried unique molecular identifiers. MiXCR, run by TCRdb on the 5' RACE reads, gives a single entry per CDR3 protein. Altogether fewer than 550,000 distinct CDR3 sequences are present, 13% to 15% being singletons, with the ten largest covering more than 0.8%. The same data also contributed to another study, on yellow fever vaccine responses in identical twins. As that report states: Twins' vaccine T cell response reportedly seemed partly convergent, partly personalized.

The TCR sequence derives from a woman under 30 in good health. Sequenced: CD4+ T cells sorted from blood.

CDR3 protein: CSARGPLAGENEQFF. Here the CDR3 DNA reads TGCAGTGCTAGGGGTCCCCTAGCGGGAGAAAATGAGCAGTTCTTC. This chain uses TRBV20-1 with TRBJ2-1; 10 bases match TRBD2. Germline CDR1 DFQATT, CDR2 SNEGSKA (reference sequence). V shed 3 bases and J 7 bases; nucleotides not matched to a gene: 9. The CDR3 contains 15 residues.